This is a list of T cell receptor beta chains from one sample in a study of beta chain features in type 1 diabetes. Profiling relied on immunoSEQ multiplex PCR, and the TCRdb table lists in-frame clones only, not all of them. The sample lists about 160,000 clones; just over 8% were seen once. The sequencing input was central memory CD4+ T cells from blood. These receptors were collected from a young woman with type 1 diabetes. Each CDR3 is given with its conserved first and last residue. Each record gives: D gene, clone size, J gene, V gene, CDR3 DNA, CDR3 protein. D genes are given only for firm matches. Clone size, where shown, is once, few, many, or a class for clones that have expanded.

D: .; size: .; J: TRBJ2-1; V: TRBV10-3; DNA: TGTGCCATCAAGACTTCCGGGATAGAAGAGCAGTTCTTC; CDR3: CAIKTSGIEEQFF
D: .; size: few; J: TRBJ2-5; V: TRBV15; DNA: TGTGCCACCAGCAGAGGGGACTCTTTCGATCAAGAGACCCAGTACTTC; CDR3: CATSRGDSFDQETQYF
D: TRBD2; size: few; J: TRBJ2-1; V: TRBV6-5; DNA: TGTGCCAGCAGTTACGGTCGACTAGCGGGGGGCAATGAGCAGTTCTTC; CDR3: CASSYGRLAGGNEQFF
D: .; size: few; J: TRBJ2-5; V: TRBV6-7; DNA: TGTGCCAGCAGTTACTGGGACTTTCAAGAGACCCAGTACTTC; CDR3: CASSYWDFQETQYF
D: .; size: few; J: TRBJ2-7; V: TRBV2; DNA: TGTGCCAGCAGTGAAGCGCGGTACTACGAGCAGTACTTC; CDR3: CASSEARYYEQYF
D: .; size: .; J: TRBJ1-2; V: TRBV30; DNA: TGTGCCTGGCAGACGGGTTCTAACTATGGCTACACCTTC; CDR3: CAWQTGSNYGYTF
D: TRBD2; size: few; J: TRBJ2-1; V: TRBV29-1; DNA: TGCAGCGTTGGTGCGGGAGGTTTAAATGAGCAGTTCTTC; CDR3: CSVGAGGLNEQFF
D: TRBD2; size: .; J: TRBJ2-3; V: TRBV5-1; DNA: TGCGCCAGCAGCTTGGCTAGCGGGAGTAGAACAGATACGCAGTATTTT; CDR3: CASSLASGSRTDTQYF
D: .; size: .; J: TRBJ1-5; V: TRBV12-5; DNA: TGTGCTAGTGGTTCTCCCCGGCTGGGAGGGCCCCAGCATTTT; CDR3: CASGSPRLGGPQHF
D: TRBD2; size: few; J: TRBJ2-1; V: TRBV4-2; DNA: TGTGCCAGCAGCCAAGCGACTAGCGGGAGGGCCGGTGAGCAGTTCTTC; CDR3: CASSQATSGRAGEQFF
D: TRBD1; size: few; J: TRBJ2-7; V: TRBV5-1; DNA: TGCGCCAGCAGCTCGGGACAGCCGGACGGGCAGTACTTC; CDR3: CASSSGQPDGQYF
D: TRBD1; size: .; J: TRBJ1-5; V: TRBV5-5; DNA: TGTGCCAGCAGCTGGGGGACAGGGTACCAGCCCCAGCATTTT; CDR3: CASSWGTGYQPQHF
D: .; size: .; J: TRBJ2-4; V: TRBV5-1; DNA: TGCGCCAGCAGCTTGGATGGAGCCTACAAAAACATTCAGTACTTC; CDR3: CASSLDGAYKNIQYF
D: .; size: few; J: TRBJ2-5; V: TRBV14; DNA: TGTGCCAGCAGCCAATTTAGATTAGAGACCCAGTACTTC; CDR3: CASSQFRLETQYF
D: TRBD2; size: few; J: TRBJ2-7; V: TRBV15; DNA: TGTGCCACCAGCGGGGGGGGGAGGACTAGCGGCTACGAGCAGTACTTC; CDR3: CATSGGGRTSGYEQYF
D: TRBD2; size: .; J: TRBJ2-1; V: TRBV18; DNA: TGTGCCAGCTCACCAGGGACTAACCCATACAATGAGCAGTTCTTC; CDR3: CASSPGTNPYNEQFF
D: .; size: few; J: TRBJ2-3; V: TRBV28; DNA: TGTGCCAGCAGCGTCAGGGGTGGGACAGATACGCAGTATTTT; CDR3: CASSVRGGTDTQYF
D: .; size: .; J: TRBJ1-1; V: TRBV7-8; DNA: TGTGCCAGCAGCTTAGCACAGGGAAGTGGGACTGAAGCTTTCTTT; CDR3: CASSLAQGSGTEAFF
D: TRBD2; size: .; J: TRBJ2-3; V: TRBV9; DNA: TGTGCCAGCAGCGTGCTAGCGGCCCCCACAGATACGCAGTATTTT; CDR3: CASSVLAAPTDTQYF
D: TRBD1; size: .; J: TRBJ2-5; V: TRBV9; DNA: TGTGCCAGCAGCGGAAACAGGGGGGAGGTGACCCAGTACTTC; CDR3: CASSGNRGEVTQYF
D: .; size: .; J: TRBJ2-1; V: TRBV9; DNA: TGTGCCAGCAGTCCACCGGGACTGGCTTCCTACAATGAGCAGTTCTTC; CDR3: CASSPPGLASYNEQFF
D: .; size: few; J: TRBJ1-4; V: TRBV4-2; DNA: TGTGCCAGCAGCCACGGGGGGCTAGGGGATGAAAAACTGTTTTTT; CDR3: CASSHGGLGDEKLFF
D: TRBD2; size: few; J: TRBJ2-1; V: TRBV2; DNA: TGTGCCAGTGCGGACCTAGCGGCCAGAGAGCAGTTCTTC; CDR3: CASADLAAREQFF
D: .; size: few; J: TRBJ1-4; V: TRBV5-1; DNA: TGCGCCAGCAGCTTGGAGGGCAGGGATGGGGAAAAACTGTTTTTT; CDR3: CASSLEGRDGEKLFF
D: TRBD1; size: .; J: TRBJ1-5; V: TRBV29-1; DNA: TGCAGCGCGCGACAGGGGTCCAATCAGCCCCAGCATTTT; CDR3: CSARQGSNQPQHF
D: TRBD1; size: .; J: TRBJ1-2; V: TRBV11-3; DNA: TGTGCCAGCAGCCGCTTGACAGGGGGCAACTATGGCTACACCTTC; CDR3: CASSRLTGGNYGYTF
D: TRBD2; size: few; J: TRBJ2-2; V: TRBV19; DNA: TGTGCCAGTTCTATTAGCGGGAGTTTTGCCGGGGAGCTGTTTTTT; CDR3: CASSISGSFAGELFF
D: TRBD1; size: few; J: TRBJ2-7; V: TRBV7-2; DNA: TGTGCCAGCAGCGTCGGGACAGGGGGATACGAGCAGTACTTC; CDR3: CASSVGTGGYEQYF
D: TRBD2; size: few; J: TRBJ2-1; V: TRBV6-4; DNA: TGTGCCAGCAGTGACTCAGGGGCTAGCGGGACGCTTAGTGAGCAGTTCTTC; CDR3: CASSDSGASGTLSEQFF